This TCR beta chain was sequenced in a study of blood T cells in healthy people across ages. Through a sample-barcoded 5' primer and a J-beta primer mix, a second PCR was run for about 6 to 11 cycles. With 12 random nucleotides, a template-switch adaptor tagged each individual cDNA molecule. A single record per CDR3 protein comes from TCRdb applying MiXCR to the 5' RACE reads. The sample consists of around 1,500,000 distinct CDR3 sequences, around 39% of them appearing once. The CDR3 sequence is 15 residues long. The germline V gene has CDR1 LGHDT and CDR2 YNNKEL (reference sequence). The V end lost 0 bases, the J end lost 8 bases, and 13 bases lay between the germline ends. A word on this clonotype: As yet, its antigen is unknown.

Broader study findings: When set beside aged donors, long-lived donors presented more naive CD4+ cells and higher diversity. Age brought a roughly linear fall in TCR beta diversity measured per million T cells. The study found TCR beta diversity correlated strongly with naive T cell percentage.

This chain uses TRBV3-1 with TRBJ1-4; D ambiguous. The sequencing sample was made of blood. The sequence was collected from a woman aged 18-35 years in good health. The CDR3 loop is CASSQDYNGVEKLFF. The CDR3 nucleotides are TGTGCCAGCAGCCAAGATTACAATGGGGTAGAAAAACTGTTTTTT.